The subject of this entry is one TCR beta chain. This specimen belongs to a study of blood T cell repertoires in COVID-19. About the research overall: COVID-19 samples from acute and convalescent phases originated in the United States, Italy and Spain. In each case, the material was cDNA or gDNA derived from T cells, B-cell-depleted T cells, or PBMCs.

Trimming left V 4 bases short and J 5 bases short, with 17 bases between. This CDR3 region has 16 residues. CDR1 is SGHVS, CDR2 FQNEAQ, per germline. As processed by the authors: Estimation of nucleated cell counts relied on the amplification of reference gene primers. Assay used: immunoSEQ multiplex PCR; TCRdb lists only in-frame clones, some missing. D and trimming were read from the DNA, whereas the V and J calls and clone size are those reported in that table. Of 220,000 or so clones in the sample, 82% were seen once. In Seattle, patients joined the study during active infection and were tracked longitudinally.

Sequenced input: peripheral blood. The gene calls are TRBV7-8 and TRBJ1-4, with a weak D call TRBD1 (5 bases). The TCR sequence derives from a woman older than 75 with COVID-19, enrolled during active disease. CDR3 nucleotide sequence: TGTGCCAGCAGCTCCGGACAACTCCAACGGAATGAAAAACTGTTTTTT. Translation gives CASSSGQLQRNEKLFF.